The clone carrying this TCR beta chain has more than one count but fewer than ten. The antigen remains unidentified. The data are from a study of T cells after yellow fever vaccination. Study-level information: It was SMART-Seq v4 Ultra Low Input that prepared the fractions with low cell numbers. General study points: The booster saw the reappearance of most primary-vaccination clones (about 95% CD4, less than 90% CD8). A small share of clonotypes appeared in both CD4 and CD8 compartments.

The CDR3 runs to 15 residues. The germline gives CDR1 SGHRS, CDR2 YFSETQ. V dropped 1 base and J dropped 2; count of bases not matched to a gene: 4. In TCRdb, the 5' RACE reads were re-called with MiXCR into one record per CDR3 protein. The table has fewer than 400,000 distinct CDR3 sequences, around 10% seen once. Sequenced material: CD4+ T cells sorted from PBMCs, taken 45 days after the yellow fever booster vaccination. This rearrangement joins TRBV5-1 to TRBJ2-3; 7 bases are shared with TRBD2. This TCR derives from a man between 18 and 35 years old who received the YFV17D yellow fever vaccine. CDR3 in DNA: TGCGCCAGCAGCTTGAGTCTAGCGGCCACAGATACGCAGTATTTT. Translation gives CASSLSLAATDTQYF.